The clone carrying this T cell receptor (beta chain) was picked up many times. Its target is not known. Authors of the study amplified TCR beta CDR3 regions from RNA transcripts. The TCR CDR3 first-round RT-PCR relied on the HTBI primer set. TCRdb re-derived calls from the multiplex PCR reads in MiXCR, one entry per CDR3 protein. The sample includes 500,000 to 650,000 distinct CDR3 sequences, roughly 15% of them seen just once. Exclusion criteria comprised uncontrolled infection, other autoimmune disease, pregnancy or lactation. For the diagnoses, clinical symptoms, serum thyroxine and TRAb, thyroid ultrasound and orbital computed tomography were used. The authors obtained PBMCs from 7.5 to 10 ml of fresh peripheral blood. This sample is part of a study of T cells in Graves' hyperthyroidism and ophthalmopathy. Findings and limits, study-wide: Most thyroid clonotypes with frequency above 0.001 were detected in blood.

This CDR3 is built from 14 residues. Trimming shortened V by 3 bases and J by 3 bases, and 9 bases separated the two germline ends. CDR1 is SGDLS and CDR2 is YYNGEE in the germline V gene. The receptor was isolated from a woman aged 45-59 years with Graves' ophthalmopathy. The V and J genes are TRBV9 and TRBJ2-2; the D is unclear. The material sequenced was blood. The CDR3 region has the DNA TGTGCCAGCAGCGGAAGCCCTTACACCGGGGAGCTGTTTTTT. This translates into CASSGSPYTGELFF.